The source of this T cell receptor (beta chain) is a study of blood T cell repertoires in COVID-19 (dated by TCRdb to 2020 to 2021). About the study as a whole: For ImmuneRACE Cohort 3, a participant was defined as recovered based on two consecutive negative NP/OP PCR tests, clearance by a healthcare professional, or resolution of symptoms. Samples covering the acute and convalescent phases of COVID-19 were provided by collaborators in the United States, Italy and Spain. The prospective study material was composed of cDNA or gDNA derived from T cells, B-cell-depleted T cells, or PBMCs. Subjects who had been exposed to COVID-19, were actively infected with it, or had recovered from it provided the deeply sampled blood TCRbeta repertoires that made up the dataset. The repertoires were released in a freely available public database meant as a resource for research on the immune response to SARS-CoV-2. The samples were drawn from two sources: the first 160 participants of the ongoing ImmuneRACE study, and 1,254 subjects contributed by 6 global collaborators. A de-identified subject ID, COVID-19 status, age in years and sex were almost always included in the sample metadata. HLA class I and class II types, where available, came from metadata supplied by the sample provider rather than from assay-based typing. The paper's findings and limits, for the study overall: How much clinical and demographic metadata was included differed by source and by participant, and the metadata was provided uncurated.

Participants in the prospective study were aged roughly 18 to 100 years, lived in more than 20 United States geographic areas, and enrolled through a virtual design. In the prospective study, cohorts were assigned on the basis of participant-reported clinical history obtained from a screening survey and a study questionnaire. Each participant in the prospective study had whole blood, serum and a nasopharyngeal or oropharyngeal swab collected by mobile phlebotomists. Over a 2-month period, participants in the prospective study had the option of providing additional blood draws and questionnaires. Before DNA extraction, prospective study blood samples were shipped either frozen or at room temperature. TCRbeta CDR3 regions were amplified from genomic DNA by means of the immunoSEQ Assay, a bias-controlled multiplex PCR. As for the authors' bioinformatics: Within the assay, amplification of reference gene primers was used to estimate how many nucleated cells each sample contained. To quantify the absolute abundance of each unique TCRbeta CDR3 rearrangement, sequence reads were collapsed and filtered. For each sample, productive Simpson clonality was calculated by taking the square root of Simpson's diversity index across productive rearrangements. TCRdb obtained this table from immuneACCESS and retained in-frame rearrangements with V and J assigned. These tables miss some clones; where compared with another copy, unresolved V genes account for less than half of the shortfall, and the remainder is unexplained. V and J calls and clone size are given by that table; D and trimming were obtained from the DNA. In this sample the table shows fewer than 250,000 clones, around 86% of which occur a single time. The ten largest clones capture about 7% of the sample.

In regard to this clone: What antigen it recognizes has not been identified. No much larger clone exists at a distance of one base, and base qualities are not known.

From the germline V gene (reference sequence), CDR1 is MNHEY and CDR2 is SMNVEV. CDR3 length: 14 amino acids, cysteine to phenylalanine. The sequence is cut down to CDR3 DNA, 42 bases in frame from base 1. V loses 4 bases at its end and J loses 10 bases; junction bases beyond the gene matches: 4. Sequenced: PBMCs or T cells enriched from blood (not recorded which). The clonotype was recovered from a young man in a cohort exposed to, infected with or recovered from COVID-19 (not recorded which). The rearrangement joined TRBV27 to TRBJ1-6; TRBD1 agrees with 10 junctional bases. Here is the DNA: TGTGCCAGCAGTTGGGACAGGGGTGGCTCACCCCTCCACTTT. Its amino acids are CASSWDRGGSPLHF.